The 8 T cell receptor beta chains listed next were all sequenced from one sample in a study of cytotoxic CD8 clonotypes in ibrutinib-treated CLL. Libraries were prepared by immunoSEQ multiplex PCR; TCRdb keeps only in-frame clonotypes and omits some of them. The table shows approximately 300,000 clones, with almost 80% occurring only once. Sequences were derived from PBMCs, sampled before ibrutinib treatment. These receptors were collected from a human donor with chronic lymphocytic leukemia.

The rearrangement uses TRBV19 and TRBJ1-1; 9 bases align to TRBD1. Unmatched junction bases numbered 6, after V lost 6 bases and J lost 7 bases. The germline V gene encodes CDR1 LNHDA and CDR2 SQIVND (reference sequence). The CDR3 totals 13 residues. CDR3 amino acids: CASSPGTGFEAFF. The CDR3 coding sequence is TGTGCCAGTAGCCCCGGGACAGGGTTTGAAGCTTTCTTT.

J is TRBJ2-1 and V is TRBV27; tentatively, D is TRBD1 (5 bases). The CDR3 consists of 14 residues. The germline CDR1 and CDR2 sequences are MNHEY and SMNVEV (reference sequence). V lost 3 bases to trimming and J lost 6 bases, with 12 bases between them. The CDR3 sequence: CASSFETAFNEQFF. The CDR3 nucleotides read TGTGCCAGCAGTTTCGAGACAGCTTTCAATGAGCAGTTCTTC.

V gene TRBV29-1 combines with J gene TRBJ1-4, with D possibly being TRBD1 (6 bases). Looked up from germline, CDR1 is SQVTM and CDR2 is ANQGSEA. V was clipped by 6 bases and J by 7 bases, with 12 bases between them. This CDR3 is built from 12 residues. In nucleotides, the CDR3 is TGCAGCGTAGGACGGGACACTGAAAAACTGTTTTTT. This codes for CSVGRDTEKLFF.

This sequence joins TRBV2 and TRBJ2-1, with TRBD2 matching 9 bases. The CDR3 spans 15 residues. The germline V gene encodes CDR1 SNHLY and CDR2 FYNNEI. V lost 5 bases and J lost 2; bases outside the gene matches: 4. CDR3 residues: CASSWTSEPYNEQFF. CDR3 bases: TGTGCCAGCAGTTGGACTAGCGAGCCCTACAATGAGCAGTTCTTC.

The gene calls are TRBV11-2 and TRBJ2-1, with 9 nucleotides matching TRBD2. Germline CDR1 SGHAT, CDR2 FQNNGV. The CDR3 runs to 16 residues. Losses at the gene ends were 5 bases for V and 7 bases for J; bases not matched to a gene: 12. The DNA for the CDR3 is TGTGCCAGCAGCCCCCTGAGCGGGAGGCTGTTTAATGAGCAGTTCTTC. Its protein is CASSPLSGRLFNEQFF.

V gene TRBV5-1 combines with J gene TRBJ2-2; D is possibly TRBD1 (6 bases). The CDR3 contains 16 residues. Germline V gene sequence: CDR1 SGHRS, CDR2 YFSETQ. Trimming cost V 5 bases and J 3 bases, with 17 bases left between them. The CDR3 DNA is TGCGCCAGCAGATCGGGTGGGGACACGCACACCGGGGAGCTGTTTTTT. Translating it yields CASRSGGDTHTGELFF.

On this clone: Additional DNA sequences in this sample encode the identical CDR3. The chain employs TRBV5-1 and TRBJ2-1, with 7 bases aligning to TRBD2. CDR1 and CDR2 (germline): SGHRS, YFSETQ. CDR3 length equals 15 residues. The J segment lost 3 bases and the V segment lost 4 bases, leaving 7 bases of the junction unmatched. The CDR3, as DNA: TGCGCCAGCAGCCTAGGACTAGTGAGCTACAATGAGCAGTTCTTC. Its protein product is CASSLGLVSYNEQFF.

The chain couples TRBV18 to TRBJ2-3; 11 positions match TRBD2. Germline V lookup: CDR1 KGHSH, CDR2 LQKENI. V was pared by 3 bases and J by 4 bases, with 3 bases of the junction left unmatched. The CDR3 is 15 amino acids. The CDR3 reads CASSPSSGRSDTQYF. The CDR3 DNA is TGTGCCAGCTCACCGTCTAGCGGGAGGTCAGATACGCAGTATTTT.